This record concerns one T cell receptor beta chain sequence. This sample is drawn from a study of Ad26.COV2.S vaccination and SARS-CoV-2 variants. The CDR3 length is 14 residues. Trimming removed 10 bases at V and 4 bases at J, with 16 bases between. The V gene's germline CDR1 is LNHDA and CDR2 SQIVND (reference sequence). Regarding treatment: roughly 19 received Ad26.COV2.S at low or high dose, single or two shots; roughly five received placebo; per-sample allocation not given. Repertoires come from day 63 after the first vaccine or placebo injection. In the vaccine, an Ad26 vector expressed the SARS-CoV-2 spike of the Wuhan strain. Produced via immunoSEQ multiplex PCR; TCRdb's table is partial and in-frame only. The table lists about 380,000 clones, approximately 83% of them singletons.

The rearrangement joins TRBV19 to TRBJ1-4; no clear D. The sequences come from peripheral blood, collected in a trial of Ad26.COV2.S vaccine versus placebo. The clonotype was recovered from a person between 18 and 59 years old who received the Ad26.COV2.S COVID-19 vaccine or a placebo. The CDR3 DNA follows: TGTGCCACTTGGACCCCCGCCGGTAATGAAAAACTGTTTTTT. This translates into CATWTPAGNEKLFF.